These 16 T cell receptor beta chains were sequenced from one sample in a study of monozygotic twins with inflammatory bowel disease. Using the 5' RACE reads, TCRdb records one entry per CDR3 protein without DNA. The repertoire shows 110,000 to 150,000 distinct CDR3 sequences; the top ten hold 1% to 1.5%. Sequencing was done on a sample of blood. These receptors all come from a human donor with ulcerative colitis or Crohn's disease, or a healthy co-twin of an affected twin (not recorded which).

The chain employs TRBV5-4 and TRBJ2-7. CDR3 length: 14 amino acids. CDR1 and CDR2 (germline): SGHNT, YYREEE (reference sequence). The CDR3 sequence: CASSLSAMSYEQYF.

The CDR3 sequence: CASSLYRTNEKLFF. The chain is built from TRBV5-6 and TRBJ1-4. CDR1 SGHDT and CDR2 YYEEEE come from the germline V gene. The CDR3 is 14 amino acids.

V usage is TRBV14 and J usage is TRBJ1-6. The CDR3 sequence is 14 residues long. Germline values: CDR1 SGHDN, CDR2 FVKESK. CDR3 sequence reads: CASSPSSPHSPLHF.

The chain couples TRBV29-1 to TRBJ2-2; TCRdb outputs TRBD2, but without DNA this stays unchecked. Germline V gene lookup returns CDR1 SQVTM and CDR2 ANQGSEA. The CDR3 covers 13 residues. This chain's CDR3 is CSAGDSNTGELFF.

The chain uses TRBV20-1 and TRBJ2-5; TCRdb's D call of TRBD1 is untestable without DNA. The CDR3 contains 15 residues. Germline V gene sequence: CDR1 DFQATT, CDR2 SNEGSKA (reference sequence). The CDR3 sequence: CSASWAGGIAETQYF.

This sequence joins TRBV5-1 and TRBJ2-7; TCRdb selects TRBD1, and the lack of DNA leaves this call unchecked. CDR3 length: 14 amino acids. Germline V gene data show CDR1 as SGHRS and CDR2 as YFSETQ. Here the CDR3 reads CASSVRDLTYEQYF.

This chain uses TRBV6-2 or TRBV6-3 with TRBJ2-6. This CDR3 region has 15 residues. CDR1 is MNHEY and CDR2 is SVGEGT in the germline V gene. The CDR3 loop reads CASSYSDSGANVLTF.

The chain couples TRBV20-1 to TRBJ1-5. Germline CDR1 DFQATT, CDR2 SNEGSKA (reference sequence). This CDR3 region has 19 residues. This CDR3 is CSARSSGRGAQRSNQPQHF.

The rearrangement links TRBV6-5 to TRBJ2-1; TCRdb gives TRBD1 as the D gene, but with no DNA this cannot be confirmed. The CDR3 length is 17 residues. The germline V gene has CDR1 MNHEY and CDR2 SVGAGI. The CDR3 loop reads CASSFPPGGLYYNEQFF.

The V call is TRBV10-2, the J call TRBJ2-1; the D call of TRBD2 rests on TCRdb alone, since no DNA is present to check it. In germline, CDR1 is WSHSY, CDR2 SAAADI. This CDR3 comprises 15 residues. The CDR3 sequence: CASSESSGGRNEQFF.

V gene TRBV24-1 combines with J gene TRBJ1-2; the D gene TCRdb calls, TRBD1, cannot be checked with no DNA. From germline, CDR1 is KGHDR and CDR2 SFDVKD. The CDR3 consists of 13 residues. The CDR3 here is CATSRGEQVDYTF.

The chain has TRBV7-8 and TRBJ2-7; as DNA is missing, the TRBD2 call by TCRdb cannot be tested. Germline-derived CDR1 and CDR2 are SGHVS and FQNEAQ. CDR3 size: 15 residues. The CDR3 sequence: CASSLELAGLYEQYF.

The chain couples TRBV9 to TRBJ2-1. This CDR3 region has 14 residues. The V gene's germline CDR1 is SGDLS and CDR2 YYNGEE. The CDR3 is CASSESDSYNEQFF.

The chain carries TRBV5-1 and TRBJ2-7; the D call of TRBD1 rests on TCRdb alone, since no DNA is present to check it. This CDR3 spans 13 amino acids. CDR1 is SGHRS and CDR2 is YFSETQ in the germline V gene. The CDR3 loop is CASSLVQDYEQYF.

The genes are TRBV14 and TRBJ2-7; without DNA, the TCRdb call of TRBD1 cannot be checked. This CDR3 has 15 amino acids. Germline lookup yields CDR1 SGHDN and CDR2 FVKESK. This CDR3 is CASSQAGTALYEQYF.

The V and J genes are TRBV18 and TRBJ2-7; the D call of TRBD2 rests on TCRdb alone, since no DNA is present to check it. Germline CDR1 and CDR2: KGHSH and LQKENI. This CDR3 region has 17 residues. The CDR3 is CASSPSRLAGVSDEQYF.